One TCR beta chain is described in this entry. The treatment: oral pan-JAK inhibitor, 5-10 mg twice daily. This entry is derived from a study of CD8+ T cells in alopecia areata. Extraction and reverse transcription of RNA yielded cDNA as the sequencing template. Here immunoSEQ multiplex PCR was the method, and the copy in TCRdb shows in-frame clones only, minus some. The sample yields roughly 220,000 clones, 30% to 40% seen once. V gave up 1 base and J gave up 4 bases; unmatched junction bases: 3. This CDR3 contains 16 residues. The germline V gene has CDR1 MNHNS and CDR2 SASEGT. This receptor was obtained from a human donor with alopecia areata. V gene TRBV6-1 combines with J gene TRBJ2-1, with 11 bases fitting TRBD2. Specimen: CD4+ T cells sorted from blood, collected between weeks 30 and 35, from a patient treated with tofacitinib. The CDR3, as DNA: TGTGCCAGCAGTGAAGGTAGCGGGAGGGTGTACAATGAGCAGTTCTTC. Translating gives CASSEGSGRVYNEQFF.